What follows are 8 T cell receptor beta chains derived from one specimen sequenced in a study of radiation and T cells in renal cell carcinoma. Time point denoted: blood 2 weeks post-SBRT. Treatment specified: 15 Gy SBRT to primary tumor, nephrectomy 4 weeks later. Generated by immunoSEQ multiplex PCR, the TCRdb table keeps only in-frame clones and is missing some. The sample yields about 120,000 clones, roughly four fifths seen once. Source: blood, taken from a patient whose treatment included radiotherapy and nephrectomy. These receptors were collected from a man aged 50 or older with renal cell carcinoma.

The CDR3 here is CASSQVLRVGNEQFF. CDR3 DNA sequence: TGCGCCAGCAGCCAAGTGTTGAGGGTAGGCAATGAGCAGTTCTTC. The rearrangement joins TRBV4-3 to TRBJ2-1; a weak D match, TRBD2 (5 bases). Trimming pared 1 base from V and 6 bases from J, leaving 13 bases between. The CDR3 has 15 amino acids. Germline CDR1 reads LGHNA; CDR2 reads YSLEER.

The chain links TRBV5-1 to TRBJ1-1; D may be TRBD1 (5 bases). The V end lost 3 bases, the J end lost 3 bases, and 12 bases lay between the germline ends. From germline, CDR1 is SGHRS and CDR2 YFSETQ. This CDR3 comprises 14 residues. The CDR3: CASSSGTEDTEAFF. The CDR3 DNA is TGCGCCAGCAGCTCCGGGACGGAGGACACTGAAGCTTTCTTT.

The rearrangement joins TRBV6-1 to TRBJ2-7; no clear D gene. Trimming pared 6 bases from V and 5 bases from J, leaving 20 bases between. Germline values: CDR1 MNHNS, CDR2 SASEGT. The CDR3 extends over 15 amino acids. Here the CDR3 reads CASRALADGQDEQYF. Here the CDR3 DNA reads TGTGCCAGCAGAGCCCTCGCTGACGGGCAAGACGAGCAGTACTTC.

This chain joins TRBV14 and TRBJ2-3; 11 nucleotides match TRBD2. The length of the CDR3 is 17 residues. V lost 4 bases and J lost 1; bases outside the gene matches: 7. The V gene's germline CDR1 is SGHDN and CDR2 FVKESK. CDR3: CASSRIPGLAGTDTQYF. The CDR3 nucleotides read TGTGCCAGCAGCCGGATCCCGGGACTAGCGGGCACAGATACGCAGTATTTT.

The rearrangement links TRBV9 to TRBJ2-1, with TRBD2 identical over 11 bases. Germline CDR1 SGDLS, CDR2 YYNGEE. Trimming removed 3 bases from V and 7 bases from J; junction bases left unmatched: 6. The CDR3 spans 15 residues. The CDR3 bases are TGTGCCAGCAGCGCCTCTAGCGGGGGGATAAATGAGCAGTTCTTC. Its protein product is CASSASSGGINEQFF.

This rearrangement joins TRBV4-1 to TRBJ2-5; D is unresolved. The CDR3 is made up of 16 amino acids. Germline V lookup: CDR1 MGHRA, CDR2 YSYEKL. V lost 4 bases, J lost 3 bases, and 18 bases lay in between. The CDR3, as DNA: TGCGCCAGCAGCCCCCCACGTGCAGAATCCAAAGAGACCCAGTACTTC. Amino acid sequence: CASSPPRAESKETQYF.

V is TRBV29-1 and J is TRBJ1-3; D is perhaps TRBD1 (5 bases). Trimming cost V 4 bases and J 0 bases, with 10 bases left between them. Germline assignment: CDR1 SQVTM and CDR2 ANQGSEA. The length of the CDR3 is 14 residues. CDR3 nucleotide sequence: TGCAGCGTTGGGGGACGCCACTCTGGAAACACCATATATTTT. Translated, it gives CSVGGRHSGNTIYF.

The CDR3 DNA sequence: TGTGCCAGCAGCTTAGGGCAGGCGGGAGAGGCGCAGTATTTT. Its protein is CASSLGQAGEAQYF. The V and J genes are TRBV7-3 and TRBJ2-3, with TRBD2 matching 7 bases. Losses at the gene ends were 2 bases for V and 10 bases for J; bases not matched to a gene: 9. The CDR3 runs to 14 residues. Germline CDR1 reads SGHTA; CDR2 reads FQGTGA. The whole variable domain, filled in from reference TRBV7-3 and TRBJ2-3, reads GAGVSQTPSNKVTEKGKYVELRCDPISGHTALYWYRQSLGQGPEFLIYFQGTGAADDSGLPNDRFFAVRPEGSVSTLKIQRTERGDSAVYLCASSLGQAGEAQYFGPGTRLTVL.